A single count supports the clone carrying this T cell receptor (beta chain). What it binds is unknown. This table comes from immunoSEQ multiplex PCR, and its TCRdb copy is limited to in-frame clones, with some not included. Here the sample spans about 98,000 clones, about 95% being singletons. No neoadjuvant therapy was given to the selected pancreatic ductal adenocarcinoma patients before their surgery. This entry comes from a study of T cells in pancreatic ductal adenocarcinoma. The study's findings and limits: This surgical cohort overrepresents the minority presenting with early-stage disease. Tumor and blood clonality did not differ significantly, about 0.11 versus 0.072.

The J segment lost 1 base and the V segment lost 4 bases, leaving 2 bases of the junction unmatched. This CDR3 region has 15 residues. Germline V gene lookup returns CDR1 LGHNA and CDR2 YNFKEQ. Material: PBMCs. The TCR sequence derives from a human donor with pancreatic ductal adenocarcinoma. The gene calls are TRBV4-2 and TRBJ2-3; TRBD2 agrees at 10 bases. The CDR3 sequence: CASSLGTSGTDTQYF. The CDR3 DNA reads as TGTGCCAGCAGCCTCGGGACTAGCGGCACAGATACGCAGTATTTT.